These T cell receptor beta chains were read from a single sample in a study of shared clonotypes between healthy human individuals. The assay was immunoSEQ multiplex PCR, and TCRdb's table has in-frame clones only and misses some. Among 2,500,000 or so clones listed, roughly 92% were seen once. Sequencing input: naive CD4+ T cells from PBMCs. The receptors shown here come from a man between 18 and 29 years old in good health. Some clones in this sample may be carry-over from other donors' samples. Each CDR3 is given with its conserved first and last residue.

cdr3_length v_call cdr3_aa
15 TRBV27 CASSLWAGRGDTQYF
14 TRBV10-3 CAISEVGTYQPQHF
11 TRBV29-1 CSSQGYNEQFF
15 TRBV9 CASSFIAGGPNEQFF
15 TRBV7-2 CASSPPGGGNTEAFF
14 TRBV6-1 CASSEAKRGPRAFF
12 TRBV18 CASSPTQETQYF
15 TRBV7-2 CASSLRPRQGHEQYF
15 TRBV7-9 CASSLGTGPNEKLFF
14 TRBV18 CASSPQRTMETQYF
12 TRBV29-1 CSVLLRGAEQYF
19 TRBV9 CASSPPPGAGVVRTDTQYF
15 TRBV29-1 CSVPPGGGSTDTQYF
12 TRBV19 CASSTRHTEAFF
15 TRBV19 CASSRPPGQETEAFF
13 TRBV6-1 CATTLPWSYEQYF
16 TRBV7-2 CASSLAWKGGDYGYTF
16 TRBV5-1 CASSFARGPPGTEAFF
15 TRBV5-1 CASSPEQVSGHTIYF
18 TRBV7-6 CASSSLGGTTEAGETQYF
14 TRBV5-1 CASSLGAGNTEAFF
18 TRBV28 CASSTSPRGRVNNYGYTF
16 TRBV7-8 CASSLGWGAAGNTIYF
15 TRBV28 CASSPTDRAVHEQYF
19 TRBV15 CATSRDLRQGASTDNEQFF
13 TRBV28 CASSLPGRTSGHF
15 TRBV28 CASSRATGSIYGYTF
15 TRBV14 CASRQSRLAGDTQYF
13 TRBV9 CASSVSGSNEQYF
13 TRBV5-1 CASSRGVGTEAFF
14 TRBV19 CASSTDGGGNEQFF
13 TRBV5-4 CASSLKGQETQYF
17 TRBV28 CASSGRGGAPLLAEAFF
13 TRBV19 CASGLAGRYEQYF
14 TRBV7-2 CASSLVAGAGELFF
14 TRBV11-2 CASSSHRGGETQYF
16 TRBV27 CASSSPSGRGTDTQYF
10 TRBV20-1 CSATHGTQYF
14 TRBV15 CATSRDGGGQPQHF
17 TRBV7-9 CASSLDRWGHSSLEQFF
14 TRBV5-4 CASRDTGGGTEAFF
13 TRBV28 CATWTALNTEAFF
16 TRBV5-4 CASSLGGYPSRYGYTF
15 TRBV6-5 CASSPGTGGKETQYF
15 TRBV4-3 CASSQDRRSNYGYTF
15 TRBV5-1 CASSLSGGENSPLHF
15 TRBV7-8 CASSLLFVSGDEQYF
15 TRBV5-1 CASSSTGPLNSPLHF
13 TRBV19 CASTSRADNEQFF
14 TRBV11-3 CASSLRGFGYEQYF
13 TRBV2 CASKISGANVLTF
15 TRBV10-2 CASSKGGTSNQPQHF
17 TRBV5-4 CASSLGVAKQNTGELFF
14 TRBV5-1 CASSPGQVTDTQYF
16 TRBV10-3 CAIKAWSGTVTGELFF
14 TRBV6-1 CASSEGRFRNTIYF
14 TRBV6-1 CASSTRQENYGYTF